These 24 T cell receptor beta chains came from one sample sequenced in a study of Graves' ophthalmopathy and Graves' hyperthyroidism. Investigators amplified TCR beta CDR3 regions from RNA transcripts. First-round RT-PCR used HTBI primers; second-round multiplex PCR followed. TCRdb recomputed calls from the multiplex PCR reads with MiXCR, one row per CDR3 protein. The sample has some 150,000 distinct CDR3 sequences, 30% to 45% seen once. The sequencing sample was made of peripheral blood. Receptors originate from a man aged 25-45 years with Graves' ophthalmopathy.

Ten or more counts support this clonotype. The chain recombines TRBV28 with TRBJ2-7, with D unresolved. The germline V and J ends were trimmed by 7 bases and 0 bases, with 13 bases remaining between them. The CDR3 runs to 14 residues. Germline CDR1 and CDR2: MDHEN and SYDVKM. CDR3 residues: CASNYLVGSYEQYF. Written as DNA, the CDR3 is TGTGCCAGCAATTATTTAGTGGGCTCCTACGAGCAGTACTTC.

This clonotype occurred many times. The chain combines TRBV13 with TRBJ1-1; D possibly corresponds to TRBD1 (6 bases). The CDR3 consists of 14 residues. Trimming shortened V by 4 bases and J by 6 bases, and 15 bases separated the two germline ends. The germline CDR1 and CDR2 sequences are PRHDT and FYEKMQ (reference sequence). The CDR3 spells CASSSGADFPEAFF. CDR3 in DNA: TGTGCCAGCAGCTCGGGGGCGGACTTCCCTGAAGCTTTCTTT.

The chain couples TRBV7-2 to TRBJ2-5; D is possibly TRBD1 (5 bases). The V end lost 6 bases, the J end lost 4 bases, and 12 bases lay between the germline ends. The length of the CDR3 is 13 residues. CDR1 is SGHTA, CDR2 FQGNSA, per germline. CDR3 loop: CASRRTDTETQYF. The CDR3 nucleotides read TGTGCCAGCAGGAGGACGGACACAGAGACCCAGTACTTC.

This clonotype was counted many times. The rearrangement joins TRBV27 to TRBJ1-1; 9 bases agree with TRBD1. V shed 2 bases, J shed 4 bases, and the junction held 11 bases outside the gene matches. CDR1 and CDR2 (germline): MNHEY, SMNVEV (reference sequence). This CDR3 spans 17 amino acids. The CDR3 region has the DNA TGTGCCAGCAGTTTAAAAGCTGGGACAGGGAAACTCACTGAAGCTTTCTTT. It encodes CASSLKAGTGKLTEAFF.

This sequence joins TRBV2 and TRBJ1-2; D may be TRBD1 (6 bases). CDR3 length: 14 residues. V lost 0 bases and J lost 10, with 15 bases in between. The V gene's germline CDR1 is SNHLY and CDR2 FYNNEI. The CDR3, as DNA: TGTGCCAGCAGTGAAGCGCGGGGGGCCGGGGTCTACACCTTC. Its translation is CASSEARGAGVYTF.

This clonotype was counted ten times or more. This chain joins TRBV28 and TRBJ2-5; the D gene could be TRBD1 or TRBD2 (5 bases each). V shed 5 bases and J shed 1 base, with 11 bases lying between them. The V gene's germline CDR1 is MDHEN and CDR2 SYDVKM. The CDR3 is 14 amino acids. Written as DNA, the CDR3 is TGTGCCAGCAGTCGCCCGGGGCTCCAAGAGACCCAGTACTTC. Protein product: CASSRPGLQETQYF.

This clonotype was seen at least ten times. The chain recombines TRBV12-3 or TRBV12-4 with TRBJ2-5; TRBD2 agrees at 7 bases. The CDR3 sequence is 14 residues long. V lost 4 bases and J lost 4; bases outside the gene matches: 6. Here the CDR3 DNA reads TGTGCCAGCAGTTACCCCCCGGGGGGAGAGACCCAGTACTTC. Translation: CASSYPPGGETQYF.

J is TRBJ1-6 and V is TRBV19; 7 bases agree with TRBD1. This CDR3 is built from 17 residues. With V trimmed by 4 bases and J by 6 bases, 12 bases remained unmatched. Germline loops: CDR1 LNHDA, CDR2 SQIVND (reference sequence). CDR3 residues: CASSTPGTTGINSPLHF. DNA for the CDR3: TGTGCCAGTAGTACACCCGGGACGACAGGGATTAATTCACCCCTCCACTTT.

The chain has TRBV19 and TRBJ1-1, with a possible D match to TRBD1 (6 bases). CDR1 is LNHDA and CDR2 is SQIVND in the germline V gene (reference sequence). CDR3 length: 14 amino acids. The V end lost 9 bases, the J end lost 1 base, and 15 bases lay between the germline ends. As DNA, the CDR3 is TGTGCCAGCACAGGGTATCTTAAGAACACTGAAGCTTTCTTT. Translated, it gives CASTGYLKNTEAFF.

The chain combines TRBV6-5 with TRBJ2-7; no clear D gene. CDR1 and CDR2 from the germline V gene are MNHEY and SVGAGI. This CDR3 is built from 15 residues. Trimming shortened V by 0 bases and J by 6 bases, and 15 bases separated the two germline ends. The CDR3: CASSYSGGSIGEQYF. As DNA, the CDR3 is TGTGCCAGCAGTTACTCGGGTGGCTCGATTGGCGAGCAGTACTTC.

This rearrangement joins TRBV28 to TRBJ1-2, with D possibly being TRBD1 (5 bases). V lost 5 bases to trimming and J lost 3 bases, with 13 bases between them. Germline CDR1 reads MDHEN; CDR2 reads SYDVKM. The CDR3 covers 14 residues. DNA of the CDR3: TGTGCCAGCAGTCCCCGGGACGGCGACTATGGCTACACCTTC. Translation gives CASSPRDGDYGYTF.

J is TRBJ2-7 and V is TRBV7-3; D is unclear. The CDR3 is 13 amino acids. V was cut by 0 bases and J by 5 bases, with 8 bases left in between. Germline V gives CDR1 SGHTA, CDR2 FQGTGA. CDR3 bases: TGTGCCAGCAGCTTAACGAAGGACCACGAGCAGTACTTC. Translated, it gives CASSLTKDHEQYF.

This clonotype was picked up many times. The chain joins TRBV2 to TRBJ1-1, with D unclear. Germline CDR1 is SNHLY and CDR2 is FYNNEI. V lost 4 bases, J lost 1 base, and 13 bases lay in between. This CDR3 region has 15 residues. CDR3 in amino acids: CASSAGRATNTEAFF. CDR3 DNA sequence: TGTGCCAGCAGTGCCGGTAGAGCGACGAACACTGAAGCTTTCTTT.

This clonotype was picked up many times. V gene TRBV11-2 combines with J gene TRBJ2-2; D unresolved. The ends were cut back, 3 bases at V and 4 bases at J, with 12 bases in the middle. CDR3 length: 15 residues. In germline, CDR1 is SGHAT, CDR2 FQNNGV. The DNA for the CDR3 is TGTGCCAGCAGCTTCGGCAGGATAGGCACCGGGGAGCTGTTTTTT. Its protein product is CASSFGRIGTGELFF.

The rearrangement joins TRBV20-1 to TRBJ2-5; D is unclear. In germline, CDR1 is DFQATT, CDR2 SNEGSKA (reference sequence). Trimming stripped 0 bases from V and 6 bases from J, with 8 bases between. The length of the CDR3 is 12 residues. CDR3 sequence: CSAREDHKTQYF. The CDR3, as DNA: TGCAGTGCTAGAGAGGACCACAAGACCCAGTACTTC.

This clonotype was detected many times. The chain carries TRBV5-5 and TRBJ1-5; the match to TRBD1 covers 12 bases. The V gene's germline CDR1 is SGHKS and CDR2 YYEKEE (reference sequence). Trimming removed 4 bases from V and 4 bases from J; junction bases left unmatched: 6. The CDR3 has 16 residues. The CDR3 loop is CASSLGQGAINQPQHF. The DNA of the CDR3 is TGTGCCAGCAGCCTGGGACAGGGGGCGATTAATCAGCCCCAGCATTTT.

This clonotype was picked up many times. The chain joins TRBV15 to TRBJ1-2; D is ambiguous. Trimming pared 0 bases from V and 5 bases from J, leaving 7 bases between. CDR1 is LNHNV and CDR2 is YYDKDF in the germline V gene (reference sequence). The CDR3 runs 13 residues. Here the CDR3 DNA reads TGTGCCACCAGCAGAGATGAGACATATGGCTACACCTTC. Amino acids: CATSRDETYGYTF. Together with reference TRBV15 and TRBJ1-2, the CDR3 gives the full variable domain: DAMVIQNPRYQVTQFGKPVTLSCSQTLNHNVMYWYQQKSSQAPKLLFHYYDKDFNNEADTPDNFQSRRPNTSFCFLDIRSPGLGDTAMYLCATSRDETYGYTFGSGTRLTVV.

V is TRBV6-2 or TRBV6-3 and J is TRBJ2-5; D is perhaps TRBD2 (7 bases). The V and J ends lost 7 bases and 5 bases respectively, with 14 bases between them. The germline V gene has CDR1 MNHEY and CDR2 SVGEGT. The CDR3 has 13 residues. In DNA, the CDR3 is TGTGCCAGCACCGACGGGGGGCGCGAGACCCAGTACTTC. This translates into CASTDGGRETQYF.

This clonotype occurred many times. This rearrangement joins TRBV6-1 to TRBJ2-7; D is unclear. The CDR3 is 15 amino acids. CDR1 and CDR2 from the germline V gene are MNHNS and SASEGT. V was cut by 2 bases and J by 3 bases, with 14 bases left in between. The CDR3 DNA sequence: TGTGCCAGCAGTGAAACCGTGGTGCAGAGCTACGAGCAGTACTTC. This sequence encodes CASSETVVQSYEQYF.

This clonotype came up many times. V and J are TRBV6-5 and TRBJ1-2, with D perhaps TRBD1 (6 bases). This CDR3 is built from 13 residues. Germline V gene data show CDR1 as MNHEY and CDR2 as SVGAGI. V was cut by 3 bases and J by 8 bases, with 13 bases left in between. CDR3 sequence: CASSYPGGRGYTF. Here the CDR3 DNA reads TGTGCCAGCAGTTATCCGGGGGGGCGCGGCTACACCTTC.

This clonotype was seen repeatedly, ten times or more. This sequence joins TRBV2 and TRBJ1-1, with D perhaps TRBD1 (5 bases). Between the trimmed V and J ends, which lost 2 bases and 0 bases, there was a span of 7 bases. The CDR3 runs to 14 residues. CDR1 is SNHLY and CDR2 is FYNNEI in the germline V gene. CDR3 in DNA: TGTGCCAGCAGTGAACGGGGGGTGAACACTGAAGCTTTCTTT. Translated, it gives CASSERGVNTEAFF.

The chain has TRBV29-1 and TRBJ1-1; D perhaps matches TRBD1 (5 bases). The germline CDR1 and CDR2 sequences are SQVTM and ANQGSEA. Trimming pared 4 bases from V and 3 bases from J, leaving 6 bases between. The CDR3 is 11 residues long. The CDR3 sequence: CSVGGDTEAFF. The CDR3 nucleotides are TGCAGCGTTGGGGGGGACACTGAAGCTTTCTTT.

This clonotype was seen ten or more times. This chain joins TRBV3-1 and TRBJ2-7; D possibly corresponds to TRBD2 (5 bases). The ends were cut back, 1 base at V and 2 bases at J, with 12 bases in the middle. The CDR3 runs to 15 residues. Germline CDR1 reads LGHDT; CDR2 reads YNNKEL (reference sequence). The CDR3 loop reads CASSQGAGGPYEQYF. For the CDR3, the DNA is TGTGCCAGCAGCCAAGGGGCGGGTGGTCCCTACGAGCAGTACTTC.

This sequence joins TRBV7-2 and TRBJ1-1, with 7 bases identical to TRBD1. The germline V gene encodes CDR1 SGHTA and CDR2 FQGNSA. The CDR3 length is 15 residues. V lost 5 bases to trimming and J lost 1 base; unmatched junction nucleotides: 7. This chain's CDR3 is CASSRITGANTEAFF. CDR3 DNA: TGTGCCAGCAGCCGCATAACAGGGGCGAACACTGAAGCTTTCTTT.